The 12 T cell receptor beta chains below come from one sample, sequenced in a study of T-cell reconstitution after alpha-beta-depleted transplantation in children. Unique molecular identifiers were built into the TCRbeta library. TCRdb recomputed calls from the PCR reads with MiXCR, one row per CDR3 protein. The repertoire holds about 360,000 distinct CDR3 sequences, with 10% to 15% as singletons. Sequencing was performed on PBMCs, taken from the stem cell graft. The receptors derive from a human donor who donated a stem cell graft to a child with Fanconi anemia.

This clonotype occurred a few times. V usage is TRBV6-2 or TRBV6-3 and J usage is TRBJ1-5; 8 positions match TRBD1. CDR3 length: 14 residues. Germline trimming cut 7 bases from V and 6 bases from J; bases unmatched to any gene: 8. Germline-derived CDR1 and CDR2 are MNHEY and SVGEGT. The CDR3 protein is CASTDRGRSQPQHF. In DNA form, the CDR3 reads TGTGCCAGCACCGACAGGGGACGGAGTCAGCCCCAGCATTTT.

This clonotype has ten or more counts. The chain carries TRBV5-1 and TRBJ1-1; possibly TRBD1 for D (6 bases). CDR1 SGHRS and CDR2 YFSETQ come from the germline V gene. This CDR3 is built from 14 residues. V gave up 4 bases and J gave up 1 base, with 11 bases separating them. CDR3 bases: TGCGCCAGCAGCACGGGACAACCGAACACTGAAGCTTTCTTT. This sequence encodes CASSTGQPNTEAFF.

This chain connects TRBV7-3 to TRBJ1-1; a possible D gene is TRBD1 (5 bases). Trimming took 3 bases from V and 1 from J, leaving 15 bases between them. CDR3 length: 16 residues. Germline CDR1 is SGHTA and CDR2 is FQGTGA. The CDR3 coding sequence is TGTGCCAGCAGCTTGACCAAGCTGGGGACGAACACTGAAGCTTTCTTT. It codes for CASSLTKLGTNTEAFF. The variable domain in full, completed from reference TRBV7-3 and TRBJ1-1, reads GAGVSQTPSNKVTEKGKYVELRCDPISGHTALYWYRQSLGQGPEFLIYFQGTGAADDSGLPNDRFFAVRPEGSVSTLKIQRTERGDSAVYLCASSLTKLGTNTEAFFGQGTRLTVV.

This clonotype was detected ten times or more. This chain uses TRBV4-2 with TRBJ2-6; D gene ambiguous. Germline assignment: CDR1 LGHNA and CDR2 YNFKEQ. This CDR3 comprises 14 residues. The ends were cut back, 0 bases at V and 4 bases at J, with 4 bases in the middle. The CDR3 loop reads CASSQEDGANVLTF. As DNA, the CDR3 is TGTGCCAGCAGCCAAGAGGACGGGGCCAACGTCCTGACTTTC.

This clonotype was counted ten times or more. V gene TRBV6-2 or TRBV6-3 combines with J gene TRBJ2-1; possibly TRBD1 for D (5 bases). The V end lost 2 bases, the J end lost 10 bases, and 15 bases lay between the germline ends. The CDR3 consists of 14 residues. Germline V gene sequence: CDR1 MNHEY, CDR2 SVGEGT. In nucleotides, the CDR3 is TGTGCCAGCAGTTACCTCGGTCCCCAGGGAGAGCAGTTCTTC. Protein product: CASSYLGPQGEQFF.

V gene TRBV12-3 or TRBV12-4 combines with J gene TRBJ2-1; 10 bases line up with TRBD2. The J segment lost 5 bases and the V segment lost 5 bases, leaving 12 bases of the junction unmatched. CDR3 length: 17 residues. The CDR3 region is CASSVGERGGPNNEQFF. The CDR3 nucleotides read TGTGCCAGCAGTGTAGGGGAGCGGGGGGGCCCAAACAATGAGCAGTTCTTC.

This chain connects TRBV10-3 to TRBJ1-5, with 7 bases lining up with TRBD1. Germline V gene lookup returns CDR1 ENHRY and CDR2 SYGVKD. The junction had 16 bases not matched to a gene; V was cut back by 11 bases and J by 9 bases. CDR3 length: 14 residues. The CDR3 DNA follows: TGTGCCTCCTCACAAGGGGGCAGCGACCTGCCCCAGCATTTT. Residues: CASSQGGSDLPQHF.

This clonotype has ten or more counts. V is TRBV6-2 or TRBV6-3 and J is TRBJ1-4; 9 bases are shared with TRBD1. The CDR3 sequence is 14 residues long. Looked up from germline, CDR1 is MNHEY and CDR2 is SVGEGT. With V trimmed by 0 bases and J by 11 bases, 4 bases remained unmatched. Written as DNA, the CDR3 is TGTGCCAGCAGTTACTCGACAGGGGGGCGTAAACTGTTTTTT. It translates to CASSYSTGGRKLFF.

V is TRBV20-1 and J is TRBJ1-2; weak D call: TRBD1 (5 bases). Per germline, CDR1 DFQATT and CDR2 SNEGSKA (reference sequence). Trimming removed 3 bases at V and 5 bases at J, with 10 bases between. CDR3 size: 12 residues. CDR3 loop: CSARSRVYGYTF. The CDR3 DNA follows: TGCAGTGCTAGGTCCAGGGTTTATGGCTACACCTTC.

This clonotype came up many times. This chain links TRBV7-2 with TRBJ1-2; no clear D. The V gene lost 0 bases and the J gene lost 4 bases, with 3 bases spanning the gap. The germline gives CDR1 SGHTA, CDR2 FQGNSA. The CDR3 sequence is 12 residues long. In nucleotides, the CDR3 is TGTGCCAGCAGCTTAGCCGGCTATGGCTACACCTTC. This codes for CASSLAGYGYTF.

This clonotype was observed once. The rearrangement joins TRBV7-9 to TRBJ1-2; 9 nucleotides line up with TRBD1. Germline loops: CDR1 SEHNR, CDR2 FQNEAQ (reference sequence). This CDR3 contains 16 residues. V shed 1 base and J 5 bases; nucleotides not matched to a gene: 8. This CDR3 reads CASSLEGQGLEYGYTF. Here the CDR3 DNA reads TGTGCCAGCAGCTTAGAGGGACAGGGACTAGAATATGGCTACACCTTC.

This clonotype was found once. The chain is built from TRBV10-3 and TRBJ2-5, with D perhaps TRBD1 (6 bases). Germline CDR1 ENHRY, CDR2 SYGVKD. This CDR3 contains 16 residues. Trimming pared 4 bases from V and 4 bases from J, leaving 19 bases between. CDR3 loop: CAISGGPSPLGETQYF. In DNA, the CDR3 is TGTGCCATCAGTGGGGGGCCATCACCTCTTGGAGAGACCCAGTACTTC.